The 15 T cell receptor beta chains given below trace back to one sample, sequenced in a study of CD8+ T cells in alopecia areata. Extracted from the samples, RNA was reverse transcribed into cDNA to serve as the sequencing template. Profiling relied on immunoSEQ multiplex PCR, and the TCRdb table lists in-frame clones only, not all of them. Among approximately 180,000 clones listed, less than 70% were seen once. Treatment reported: oral pan-JAK inhibitor, 5-10 mg twice daily. The sample was CD8+ T cells sorted from blood, taken at week 24, from a patient treated with tofacitinib. The receptors originated from a human donor with alopecia areata.

The J gene is TRBJ1-2, the V gene TRBV25-1, with D uncertain. Trimming took off 7 bases at V and 0 bases at J, with 6 bases between the two ends. The germline V gene has CDR1 MGHDK and CDR2 SYGVNS. This CDR3 region has 12 residues. CDR3 loop: CASTATNYGYTF. For the CDR3, the DNA is TGTGCCAGCACAGCCACTAACTATGGCTACACCTTC.

This chain links TRBV4-1 with TRBJ1-1; D unclear. This CDR3 contains 14 residues. The ends were cut back, 3 bases at V and 0 bases at J, with 8 bases in the middle. Looked up from germline, CDR1 is MGHRA and CDR2 is YSYEKL. CDR3 DNA: TGCGCCAGCAGCCAGAGAACCCTGAACACTGAAGCTTTCTTT. This codes for CASSQRTLNTEAFF.

This chain connects TRBV7-2 to TRBJ2-2; 8 bases agree with TRBD2. The CDR3 is 12 amino acids. Germline-derived CDR1 and CDR2 are SGHTA and FQGNSA. Trimming cost V 11 bases and J 4 bases; bases outside gene matches: 3. The CDR3 protein is CAGRGGTGELFF. In DNA, the CDR3 is TGTGCCGGACGGGGGGGCACCGGGGAGCTGTTTTTT.

J is TRBJ2-5 and V is TRBV7-7, with D unclear. V was trimmed by 4 bases and J by 5 bases, leaving 11 bases between them. Germline V gene sequence: CDR1 SSHAT, CDR2 FNYEAQ (reference sequence). The CDR3 covers 13 residues. CDR3 sequence (DNA): TGTGCCAGCAGCTCAGACCCGGCGGAGACCCAGTACTTC. Its protein product is CASSSDPAETQYF.

This clone was observed a few times. The chain carries TRBV4-3 and TRBJ1-1; no clear D gene. The CDR3 runs 15 residues. Trimming took 0 bases from V and 1 from J, leaving 9 bases between them. The V gene's germline CDR1 is LGHNA and CDR2 YSLEER. The CDR3 DNA follows: TGCGCCAGCAGCCAAGATAGGCTGTCGAACACTGAAGCTTTCTTT. Its translation is CASSQDRLSNTEAFF.

The gene calls are TRBV4-3 and TRBJ1-1; D is possibly TRBD1 (5 bases). Germline CDR1 and CDR2: LGHNA and YSLEER. This CDR3 has 16 residues. Trimming stripped 0 bases from V and 7 bases from J, with 18 bases between. CDR3 loop: CASSQDPQGGVNEAFF. Written as DNA, the CDR3 is TGCGCCAGCAGCCAAGATCCCCAAGGAGGGGTAAATGAAGCTTTCTTT.

The rearrangement joins TRBV28 to TRBJ1-5; D gene uncertain. Trimming took 3 bases from V and 2 from J, leaving 14 bases between them. Germline loops: CDR1 MDHEN, CDR2 SYDVKM. The CDR3 totals 16 residues. CDR3: CASSFRVLGRNQPQHF. The DNA for the CDR3 is TGTGCCAGCAGTTTTAGGGTTCTCGGACGCAATCAGCCCCAGCATTTT.

The chain carries TRBV14 and TRBJ1-2, with D perhaps TRBD1 (5 bases). This CDR3 is 12 amino acids long. The V gene lost 4 bases and the J gene lost 8 bases, with 11 bases spanning the gap. Germline CDR1 is SGHDN and CDR2 is FVKESK. CDR3 in amino acids: CASSRYDSGYTF. The CDR3, as DNA: TGTGCCAGCAGCCGGTATGACAGCGGCTACACCTTC.

V usage is TRBV4-3 and J usage is TRBJ2-2, with D perhaps being TRBD1 or TRBD2 (5 bases each). The CDR3 length is 17 residues. V was pared by 0 bases and J by 4 bases, with 15 bases between. The germline CDR1 and CDR2 sequences are LGHNA and YSLEER. The CDR3 protein is CASSQDLGGPGTGELFF. CDR3 DNA sequence: TGCGCCAGCAGCCAAGATCTTGGGGGTCCGGGCACCGGGGAGCTGTTTTTT.

Worth noting for this clone: This sample includes further DNA sequences coding for the same CDR3. This chain uses TRBV29-1 with TRBJ2-7; D call uncertain. The CDR3 totals 11 residues. Germline V gene lookup returns CDR1 SQVTM and CDR2 ANQGSEA. V lost 0 bases to trimming and J lost 4 bases, with 4 bases between them. DNA for the CDR3: TGCAGCGTTGAAGAAGATTACGAGCAGTACTTC. Its protein is CSVEEDYEQYF.

V is TRBV27 and J is TRBJ2-3; 8 bases are a match to TRBD2. The CDR3 has 14 residues. The V gene end was trimmed by 5 bases and the J gene end by 2 bases; junction bases not matched to a gene: 3. CDR1 is MNHEY and CDR2 is SMNVEV in the germline V gene (reference sequence). In nucleotides, the CDR3 is TGTGCCAGCAGTCTGACTAGCGACACAGATACGCAGTATTTT. This gives the protein CASSLTSDTDTQYF.

The chain couples TRBV4-3 to TRBJ1-2; D might be TRBD1 (5 bases). The CDR3 spans 14 residues. Trimming took 1 base from V and 6 from J, leaving 12 bases between them. Looked up from germline, CDR1 is LGHNA and CDR2 is YSLEER. The DNA of the CDR3 is TGCGCCAGCAGCCAAGGAGGGGAACGGGATGGCTACACCTTC. Translated: CASSQGGERDGYTF.

V is TRBV29-1 and J is TRBJ1-1; the D gene is possibly TRBD1 (6 bases). The V end was cut by 4 bases, the J end by 2 bases, with 17 bases between. This CDR3 is built from 15 residues. The germline CDR1 and CDR2 sequences are SQVTM and ANQGSEA. The CDR3 DNA reads as TGCAGCGTTGTTCGGGGTGGGGGGCTTAACACTGAAGCTTTCTTT. It yields the protein CSVVRGGGLNTEAFF.

The gene calls are TRBV19 and TRBJ2-3; 7 bases are shared with TRBD1. From germline, CDR1 is LNHDA and CDR2 SQIVND (reference sequence). The CDR3 loop spans 18 amino acids. The V gene end was trimmed by 5 bases and the J gene end by 4 bases; junction bases not matched to a gene: 18. The chain's CDR3 is CASSPNPPTGPFADTQYF. CDR3 DNA: TGTGCCAGTAGTCCTAACCCCCCGACAGGGCCCTTTGCAGATACGCAGTATTTT.

The rearrangement links TRBV14 to TRBJ2-1, with TRBD2 matching over 11 bases. The V gene end was trimmed by 3 bases and the J gene end by 4 bases; junction bases not matched to a gene: 2. The germline V gene has CDR1 SGHDN and CDR2 FVKESK. The CDR3 has 15 residues. Written as DNA, the CDR3 is TGTGCCAGCAGCCATACTAGCGGGGGTTACAATGAGCAGTTCTTC. Its protein product is CASSHTSGGYNEQFF.